The source of this TCR beta chain is a study of shared T cell receptors in the human thymus. V gave up 4 bases and J gave up 6 bases, with 9 bases separating them. Germline V CDR1 and CDR2: GTSNPN, SVGIG (reference sequence). The CDR3 is 12 amino acids. Clones were read by immunoSEQ multiplex PCR, and TCRdb kept only the in-frame ones, dropping some. The sample holds roughly 560,000 clones, 75% to 80% seen once. Separately, the same data were catalogued under a study of human thymus T cells. That paper notes: V and J gene usage appeared biased in thymic and blood repertoires.

The TCR originated in a boy under three years old with a congenital heart defect. Sequenced: thymocytes. The rearrangement uses TRBV30 and TRBJ1-4; D not certain. The CDR3 DNA reads as TGTGCCTGGAAGGGAGTTGATGAAAAACTGTTTTTT. Amino acid sequence: CAWKGVDEKLFF.